The sequence of this TCR beta chain was determined in a study of T cells in Graves' hyperthyroidism and ophthalmopathy. Deletions cut 6 bases from V and 2 bases from J, with 17 bases between. The CDR3 extends over 16 amino acids. Germline V lookup: CDR1 MNHEY, CDR2 SMNVEV (reference sequence). Remarks on this clonotype: Its antigen is currently unknown.

Amplified regions were TCR beta CDR3 sequences from RNA transcripts. The TCR CDR3 first-round RT-PCR relied on the HTBI primer set. TCRdb re-derived calls from the multiplex PCR reads in MiXCR, one entry per CDR3 protein. The repertoire holds 500,000 to 750,000 distinct CDR3 sequences, with 15% to 18% as singletons. The PBMCs studied were ones that came from 10 ml fresh peripheral blood. General study findings and limits: Ophthalmopathy could be told apart from stable hyperthyroidism with a 13 V-J model.

What was sequenced was blood. The receptor was derived from a woman aged 30 to 39 with Graves' hyperthyroidism. The chain combines TRBV27 with TRBJ1-5; perhaps TRBD1 as D (6 bases). Here the CDR3 reads CASRPTRGAGNQPQHF. In DNA, the CDR3 is TGTGCCAGCAGACCAACGCGGGGGGCAGGCAATCAGCCCCAGCATTTT.